Listed here are 24 T cell receptor beta chains from one sample, sequenced in a study of tissue T cells after allogeneic stem cell transplantation (dated by TCRdb to between 2021 and 2022). The library was built by means of the immunoSEQ multiplex PCR assay. TCRdb obtained this table from immuneACCESS and retained in-frame rearrangements with V and J assigned. These tables miss some clones; where compared with another copy, unresolved V genes account for less than half of the shortfall, and the remainder is unexplained. This sample gives about 48,000 clones in total; around 66% of them show up just once. About 0.55% of the sample comes from the top ten. The sample was sorted cells pooled from one or two spleens. Receptor source: a pool of C57BL/6 mice in good health.

Notes on this clone: Genes and germline are mouse. This CDR3 reads CASSRRDSNYAEQFF. CDR3 bases read: TGTGCTAGCAGTAGAAGGGACAGTAACTATGCTGAGCAGTTC. The chain joins TRBV17 to TRBJ2-1; 7 bases match TRBD1. Read sequence stops 1 residue before the CDR3 end, and the germline J gene provides the missing end. CDR1 is MNHDT, CDR2 YYDKIL, per germline. The CDR3 is 15 residues long. Unmatched junction bases numbered 1, after V lost 2 bases and J lost 0 bases.

This clone came up a few times. Mouse gene names apply. The CDR3 end falls 1 residue outside the read, so it is completed with the germline J gene. Other DNA sequences from this sample encode an identical CDR3 as well. This sequence joins TRBV13-2 and TRBJ2-7, with 7 bases fitting TRBD1. The germline V gene encodes CDR1 NNHNN and CDR2 SYGAGS (reference sequence). CDR3 size: 13 residues. With V trimmed by 2 bases and J by 3 bases, 2 bases remained unmatched. CDR3 DNA, as far as it was read: TGTGCCAGCGGTGAGGCAGGGGGCTATGAACAGTAC. Residues: CASGEAGGYEQY. Given in full, the CDR3 is CASGEAGGYEQYF.

Only a few counts were recorded for this clone. Genes and germline are mouse. The sequence runs out 1 residue before the end of the CDR3; the remainder is reconstructed from the germline J gene. This sample includes further DNA sequences coding for the same CDR3. The genes are TRBV16 and TRBJ2-7, with D possibly being TRBD1 or TRBD2 (5 bases each). V lost 1 base, J lost 0 bases, and 7 bases lay in between. This CDR3 is 14 amino acids long. In germline, CDR1 is SGHSA, CDR2 FRNQAP. The sequenced part of the CDR3 DNA is TGTGCAAGCAGCTTAGGGGGGAGCTCCTATGAACAGTAC. Its protein is CASSLGGSSYEQY. The entire CDR3 sequence reads CASSLGGSSYEQYF.

This clone was counted a single time. Any gene name here is a mouse gene name. From the germline J gene comes the end of the CDR3, since the read stops 1 residue before it. This rearrangement joins TRBV24 to TRBJ1-2; 7 nucleotides agree with TRBD1. The CDR3 contains 14 residues. V shed 2 bases and J 2 bases; nucleotides not matched to a gene: 2. Germline values: CDR1 KGHTA, CDR2 FRNEEI. The CDR3 bases that were read are TGTGCCAGCAGTCTGAAGGGGGCGAACTCCGACTACACC. Protein: CASSLKGANSDYT. The whole CDR3 is CASSLKGANSDYTF.

A note on this clone: Gene names and germline refer to mouse. The read halts 1 residue ahead of the CDR3 end, with the missing end drawn from the germline J gene. The chain is built from TRBV3 and TRBJ2-3; 8 nucleotides agree with TRBD2. Germline CDR1 and CDR2: SNHLY and FYNGKV (reference sequence). V trimming: 1 base; J trimming: 2 bases; junction bases outside the gene matches: 2. There are 15 residues in the CDR3. CDR3 protein: CASSLEGGLAETLYF. CDR3 bases read: TGTGCCAGCAGCTTAGAGGGGGGGCTTGCAGAAACGCTGTAT.

Details on this clone: Gene names follow the mouse nomenclature. The read halts 1 residue ahead of the CDR3 end, with the missing end drawn from the germline J gene. V and J are TRBV3 and TRBJ2-5; 7 bases are shared with TRBD2. After removal of 1 base from V and 2 bases from J, the junction contained 3 bases not matched to a gene. CDR1 is SNHLY, CDR2 FYNGKV, per germline (reference sequence). The CDR3 runs to 15 residues. This CDR3 is CASSLGVGGQDTQYF. The DNA read from the CDR3 is TGTGCCAGCAGCTTAGGGGTGGGGGGCCAAGACACCCAGTAC. Based on the CDR3 plus reference TRBV3 and TRBJ2-5, the full variable domain is GPKVLQIPSHQIIDMGQMVTLNCDPVSNHLYFYWYKQILGQQMEFLVNFYNGKVMEKSKLFKDQFSVERPDGSYFTLKIQPTALEDSAVYFCASSLGVGGQDTQYFGPGTRLLVL.

Details on this clone: The genes and germline here are from mouse. The CDR3 is cut off 1 residue early in the read; its end comes from the germline J gene. The chain uses TRBV31 and TRBJ1-4; 10 bases are shared with TRBD1. The J segment lost 7 bases and the V segment lost 3 bases, leaving 5 bases of the junction unmatched. CDR3 length: 14 amino acids. Per the germline V gene, CDR1 is GKSSPN and CDR2 is SITVG. Here the CDR3 reads CAWSPGQGSERLFF. The sequenced part of the CDR3 DNA is TGTGCCTGGAGCCCGGGACAGGGGTCCGAAAGATTATTT.

A few counts support this clone. The listed genes are named as in mouse. This CDR3 reads CASSVGLGEYEQYF. Partial CDR3 DNA: TGTGCCAGCAGTGTGGGACTGGGGGAGTATGAACAGTAC. This chain joins TRBV13-3 and TRBJ2-7, with 11 bases fitting TRBD2. With the read ending 1 residue before the CDR3 end, the germline J gene is used to fill in that end. The ends lost 3 bases at V and 4 bases at J; junction bases unmatched: 3. The CDR3 length is 14 residues. From germline, CDR1 is NNHDY and CDR2 SYVADS.

Comments on this clone: Genes and germline come from the mouse. Read coverage stops 1 residue before the CDR3 terminus; the germline J gene supplies the remainder. The genes are TRBV19 and TRBJ2-3, with TRBD1 identical over 8 bases. The CDR3 sequence is 14 residues long. J was trimmed by 5 bases and V by 4 bases; bases with no gene match: 6. Germline V gives CDR1 FNHDT, CDR2 SITEND (reference sequence). The CDR3: CASSPRTGRETLYF. Partial CDR3 DNA: TGTGCCAGCAGTCCCAGGACAGGGAGAGAAACGCTGTAT.

As regards this clone: Germline and genes here are mouse. The CDR3 is cut off 1 residue early in the read; its end comes from the germline J gene. This sequence joins TRBV13-3 and TRBJ2-3, with D perhaps being TRBD1 or TRBD2 (5 bases each). Germline V gene data show CDR1 as NNHDY and CDR2 as SYVADS. The CDR3 has 12 residues. Trimming shortened V by 3 bases and J by 6 bases, and 8 bases separated the two germline ends. CDR3 sequence: CASSVRGETLYF. Incomplete CDR3 DNA: TGTGCCAGCAGTGTACGGGGGGAAACGCTGTAT.

As regards this clone: The gene names here belong to mouse. The read halts 1 residue ahead of the CDR3 end, with the missing end drawn from the germline J gene. V gene TRBV14 combines with J gene TRBJ1-6; D is perhaps TRBD1 (6 bases). TRBJ1-6 is an ORF; its function is uncertain. The CDR3 length is 14 residues. V lost 5 bases and J lost 6, with 12 bases in between. Germline values: CDR1 SGHDT, CDR2 FRDEAV. CDR3 region: CASSPRGSNSPLYF. CDR3 DNA, as far as it was read: TGTGCCAGCAGCCCCAGGGGATCTAATTCGCCCCTCTAC.

Comment on this clone: Gene names follow the mouse nomenclature. The CDR3 extends 1 residue past the end of the read, so its final part is completed from the germline J gene. Other nucleotide sequences in the sample specify the same CDR3. V and J are TRBV13-1 and TRBJ1-4; TRBD1 is a possible D gene (5 bases). The V end lost 0 bases, the J end lost 2 bases, and 5 bases lay between the germline ends. The CDR3 has 14 residues. Germline assignment: CDR1 NSHNY and CDR2 SYGAGN. The sequenced CDR3 bases are TGTGCCAGCAGTGATGGACAGTCCAACGAAAGATTATTT. This codes for CASSDGQSNERLF. In full, the CDR3 is CASSDGQSNERLFF.

Details on this clone: The gene names given are mouse names. The read terminates 1 residue ahead of where the CDR3 ends, so the germline J gene completes it. The gene calls are TRBV12-2 and TRBJ1-2; D not certain. The ends were cut back, 1 base at V and 0 bases at J, with 5 bases in the middle. The CDR3 totals 13 residues. Germline CDR1 and CDR2: SGHLS and HYDKME. The sequenced CDR3 bases are TGTGCCAGCTCTCTGGGGTCAAACTCCGACTACACC. Translation gives CASSLGSNSDYT. The full CDR3 protein is CASSLGSNSDYTF.

As concerns this clone: Gene labels here are mouse ones. The read ends 1 residue shy of where the CDR3 ends; the end is completed using the germline J gene. V is TRBV31 and J is TRBJ2-1; the D gene is possibly TRBD2 (6 bases). Looked up from germline, CDR1 is GKSSPN and CDR2 is SITVG. Trimming shortened V by 0 bases and J by 0 bases, and 9 bases separated the two germline ends. This CDR3 contains 15 residues. This CDR3 reads CAWSLGWGNYAEQFF. The sequenced part of the CDR3 DNA is TGTGCCTGGAGTCTAGGCTGGGGTAACTATGCTGAGCAGTTC.

Turning to this clone: Gene names are mouse gene names. The read stops 1 residue short of the end of the CDR3; the missing end is completed from the germline J gene. The chain is built from TRBV1 and TRBJ2-4, with unresolved D. The V end lost 4 bases, the J end lost 0 bases, and 2 bases lay between the germline ends. The CDR3 is made up of 12 amino acids. CDR1 is NSQYPW and CDR2 is LRSPGD in the germline V gene (reference sequence). This chain's CDR3 is CTCSVSQNTLYF. The CDR3 bases that were read are TGCACCTGCAGTGTTAGTCAAAACACCTTGTAC.

As concerns this clone: Mouse germline and gene names are used. The read terminates 1 residue ahead of where the CDR3 ends, so the germline J gene completes it. The chain employs TRBV13-1 and TRBJ1-1, with D perhaps matching TRBD1 (6 bases). Trimming removed 1 base from V and 1 base from J, with 8 bases in between. The germline CDR1 and CDR2 sequences are NSHNY and SYGAGN. The CDR3 loop spans 14 amino acids. The DNA read from the CDR3 is TGTGCCAGCAGTGATCCAGGGGTAAACACAGAAGTCTTC. Encoded protein: CASSDPGVNTEVF. The whole CDR3 protein is CASSDPGVNTEVFF.

With regard to this clone: Gene names refer to mouse genes. The read ends 1 residue before the CDR3 terminus; that terminus is restored from the germline J gene. The identical CDR3 is also encoded by other nucleotide sequences in the sample. The chain uses TRBV2 and TRBJ2-4; D not certain. The CDR3 is made up of 15 amino acids. Trimming took off 0 bases at V and 0 bases at J, with 7 bases between the two ends. From germline, CDR1 is LGHNA and CDR2 YSYQKL. This chain's CDR3 is CASSQEGSSQNTLYF. Incomplete CDR3 DNA: TGTGCCAGCAGCCAAGAGGGGTCTAGTCAAAACACCTTGTAC.

Regarding this clone: Gene names follow the mouse nomenclature. The missing CDR3 end, 1 residue past where the read stops, is filled in from the germline J gene. Other nucleotide sequences in the sample specify the same CDR3. The chain recombines TRBV13-2 with TRBJ1-6; D is unresolved. TRBJ1-6 is marked as an open reading frame, function uncertain. Deletions cut 0 bases from V and 7 bases from J, with 2 bases between. The CDR3 runs to 12 residues. CDR1 NNHNN and CDR2 SYGAGS come from the germline V gene (reference sequence). The DNA read from the CDR3 is TGTGCCAGCGGTGATGACAATTCGCCCCTCTAC. The encoded protein is CASGDDNSPLY. The complete CDR3 sequence is CASGDDNSPLYF.

A remark on this clone: Gene names refer to mouse genes. The read finishes 1 residue shy of the CDR3 end, and the germline J gene is used to complete it. The J gene is TRBJ2-1, the V gene TRBV19; D is possibly TRBD1 (6 bases). CDR3 length: 13 amino acids. The V end lost 3 bases, the J end lost 4 bases, and 8 bases lay between the germline ends. CDR1 and CDR2 (germline): FNHDT, SITEND (reference sequence). CDR3 loop: CASSRQGYAEQFF. CDR3 bases read: TGTGCCAGCAGTAGGCAGGGGTATGCTGAGCAGTTC.

Comments on this clone: Gene names refer to mouse genes. Sequencing ends 1 residue short of the CDR3 end; the germline J gene provides the rest. The chain joins TRBV29 to TRBJ2-7; 9 bases align to TRBD1. The CDR3 has 14 amino acids. Germline CDR1 reads MSHET; CDR2 reads SYDVDS. With 3 bases clipped from V and 5 bases from J, the junction kept 5 bases outside the gene matches. The CDR3 spells CASSFPDRGDEQYF. The CDR3 DNA, read in part, is TGTGCTAGCAGTTTTCCGGACAGGGGCGATGAACAGTAC.

As regards this clone: Gene and germline names: mouse. The CDR3 bases that were read are TGTGCCAGCTCTCTCCGTGGGGGGGCCGCAGAAACGCTGTAT. Translating it yields CASSLRGGAAETLY. The whole CDR3 protein reads CASSLRGGAAETLYF. J is TRBJ2-3 and V is TRBV12-1, with 9 bases identical to TRBD2. The DNA ends 1 residue before the CDR3 does, and the rest of the CDR3 is filled in from the germline J gene. Germline CDR1 and CDR2: SGHSN and HYEKVE. This CDR3 comprises 15 residues. Trimming at V came to 0 bases and at J to 3 bases, leaving 3 bases not matched to a gene.

About this clone: Each gene name is a mouse one. The CDR3 extends 1 residue past the end of the read, so its final part is completed from the germline J gene. V usage is TRBV31 and J usage is TRBJ2-2; 11 bases fit TRBD2. The CDR3 is 17 amino acids. Germline V CDR1 and CDR2: GKSSPN, SITVG. Trimming took 0 bases from V and 4 from J; bases not matched to a gene: 7. This CDR3 reads CAWSLPDWGGGTGQLYF. CDR3 bases read: TGTGCCTGGAGTCTCCCTGACTGGGGGGGAGGCACCGGGCAGCTCTAC.

Of note for this clone: Mouse germline and gene names are used. The read terminates 1 residue before the CDR3 end, so the remaining end is supplied by the germline J gene. The chain recombines TRBV2 with TRBJ1-4; 11 bases fit TRBD1. The CDR3 has 16 residues. The ends lost 2 bases at V and 6 bases at J; junction bases unmatched: 5. Germline values: CDR1 LGHNA, CDR2 YSYQKL. CDR3 bases read: TGTGCCAGCAGCCAACCCGGACAGGGGGCGCACGAAAGATTATTT. Translation gives CASSQPGQGAHERLF. The whole CDR3 sequence reads CASSQPGQGAHERLFF.

Turning to this clone: Gene names are the mouse ones. The missing CDR3 end, 1 residue past where the read stops, is filled in from the germline J gene. The rearrangement links TRBV12-2 to TRBJ2-2; 10 nucleotides align to TRBD2. The CDR3 loop spans 17 amino acids. Germline CDR1 reads SGHLS; CDR2 reads HYDKME. J gave up 0 bases and V 4 bases, and 7 bases lay outside the gene matches. The CDR3 sequence: CASSPDWGASNTGQLYF. The sequenced CDR3 bases are TGTGCCAGCTCACCCGACTGGGGGGCCTCAAACACCGGGCAGCTCTAC.